This T cell receptor (beta chain) was sequenced during a study of Graves' ophthalmopathy and Graves' hyperthyroidism. CDR1 and CDR2 (germline): SEHNR, FQNEAQ (reference sequence). Trimming at V came to 10 bases and at J to 11 bases, leaving 8 bases not matched to a gene. The CDR3 length is 13 residues. RNA transcripts served as template for amplifying TCR beta CDR3 sequences. HTBI primers were used in a first-round RT-PCR, which preceded a second-round multiplex PCR. Each CDR3 protein is one row after TCRdb ran MiXCR on the multiplex PCR reads. The sample holds around 1,000,000 distinct CDR3 sequences, about 36% seen once.

The chain links TRBV7-9 to TRBJ1-6; 10 bases align to TRBD1. Sequenced: peripheral blood or thyroid tissue (not recorded which). The sequence came from an adult man with Graves' hyperthyroidism. The CDR3 DNA reads as TGTGCCACCAGTGCGGGACAGGGGACACCCCTCCACTTT. This encodes CATSAGQGTPLHF.